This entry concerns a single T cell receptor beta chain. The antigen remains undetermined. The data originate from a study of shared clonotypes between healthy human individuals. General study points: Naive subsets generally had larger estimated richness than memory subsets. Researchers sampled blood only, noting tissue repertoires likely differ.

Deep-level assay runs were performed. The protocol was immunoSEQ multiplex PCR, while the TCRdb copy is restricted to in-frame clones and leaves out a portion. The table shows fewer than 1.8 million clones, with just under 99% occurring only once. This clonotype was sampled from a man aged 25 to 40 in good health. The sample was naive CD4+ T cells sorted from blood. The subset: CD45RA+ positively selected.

Here the CDR3 reads CASSWRLAGSEQFF. The CDR3 DNA is TGTGCCAGCAGCTGGCGACTAGCGGGAAGTGAGCAGTTCTTC. The chain combines TRBV5-6 with TRBJ2-1; 11 bases line up with TRBD2. Trimming took 3 bases from V and 9 from J; bases not matched to a gene: 5. The germline V gene encodes CDR1 SGHDT and CDR2 YYEEEE. CDR3 length: 14 amino acids.